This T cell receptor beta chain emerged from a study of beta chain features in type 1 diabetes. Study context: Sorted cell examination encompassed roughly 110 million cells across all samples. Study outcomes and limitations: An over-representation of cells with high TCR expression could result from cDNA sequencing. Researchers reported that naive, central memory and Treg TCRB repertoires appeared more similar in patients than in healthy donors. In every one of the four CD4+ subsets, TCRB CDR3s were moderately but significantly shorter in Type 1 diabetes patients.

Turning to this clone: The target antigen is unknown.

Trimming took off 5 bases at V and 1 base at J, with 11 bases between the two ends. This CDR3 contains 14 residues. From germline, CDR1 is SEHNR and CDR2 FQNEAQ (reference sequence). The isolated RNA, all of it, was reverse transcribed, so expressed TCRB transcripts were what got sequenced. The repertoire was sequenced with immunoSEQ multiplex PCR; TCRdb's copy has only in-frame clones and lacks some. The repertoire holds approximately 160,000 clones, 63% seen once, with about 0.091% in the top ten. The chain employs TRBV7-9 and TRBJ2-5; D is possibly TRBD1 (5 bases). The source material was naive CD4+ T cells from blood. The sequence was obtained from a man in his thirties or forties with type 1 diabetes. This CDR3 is CASSLDISQETQYF. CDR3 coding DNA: TGTGCCAGCAGCCTGGACATCTCCCAAGAGACCCAGTACTTC.